This T cell receptor (beta chain) was recovered during a study of blood T cell repertoires in COVID-19. Germline V gives CDR1 LNHDA, CDR2 SQIVND (reference sequence). This CDR3 has 18 amino acids. Details on this clone: The junction differs from germline at one of its ends, possibly a read error.

Here immunoSEQ multiplex PCR was the method, and the copy in TCRdb shows in-frame clones only, minus some. The data contain fewer than 350,000 clones, roughly 85% of them singletons. This chain joins TRBV19 and TRBJ1-3; TRBD1 might be the D (5 bases). Sequencing used PBMCs or T cells enriched from blood (not recorded which). This clonotype was sampled from a woman between 45 and 60 years old who had recovered from COVID-19. CDR3 DNA: TGTGCCAGTAGTATTGCCCTTCCAAGGGGTGGATCTGAAAACACCATATATTTT. It encodes CASSIALPRGGSENTIYF.